What follows is one T cell receptor beta chain and its context. This receptor's antigen is unknown. It has no much larger one-base neighbor in the sample; base qualities were not kept. The sample comes from a study of blood T cells in healthy people across ages (dated by TCRdb to 2014 to 2015). Broadly, across the study: In model experiments, roughly one uniquely barcoded TCR beta cDNA molecule per two T cells was captured by template switching. Two additional independent replicas of 1 million unique cDNA reads from the same blood draw were analyzed for two donors (one aged 18 to 30 and one aged 80 or older). To avoid experimental bias, donors of different ages were distributed randomly across sequencing lanes. To track age-related changes in TCR beta repertoire diversity, the study relied on deep sequencing normalized with unique cDNA molecular identifiers. Donors were grouped into four age groups: young (average approximately 15 years), middle-aged (39), aged (approximately 58) and long-lived (approximately 81). Study-wide findings and limitations: Bulk unsorted PBMC profiling prevented conclusive comparison of naive and antigen-experienced compartments. Estimates of total diversity based on one million sequenced T cells were considered lower bounds and underestimates. Because donor CMV infection status was unknown, age-related changes in expanded clonotypes were potentially confounded. Compared with the aged group, more naive CD4+ T cells, fewer expanded clones and increased TCR diversity were shown by the long-lived group, suggesting age selection. The percentage of naive T cells measured by flow cytometry correlated strongly with observed TCR beta diversity. Observed TCR beta diversity per million T cells fell roughly linearly with age, and a significant reduction was already apparent by age roughly 40.

The method behind the library was 5' RACE. Reads for this sample came from an Illumina HiSeq 2500. The second PCR ran for roughly 7 to 11 cycles and used a J-beta primer mix along with a sample-barcoded 5' primer. A unique molecular identifier was introduced onto each TCR beta cDNA molecule by a template-switch 5' adaptor carrying 12 random nucleotides. Each sample yielded at least 3 million CDR3-containing paired-end reads. First-strand cDNA was synthesized from all RNA with the Mint cDNA synthesis kit, primed by a TRBC-specific oligonucleotide. After uracil-DNA glycosylase treatment, a first 18-cycle PCR used universal primers M1SS and BC2_uni_R on all cDNA. In the source study's methods: For normalization, 1 million high-quality reads were randomly selected from each sample, with every read carrying a distinct molecular identifier. Instead of being binned into consensus sequences, reads with shared molecular identifiers were discarded. MiTCR, run with a Q25 quality threshold and the strictest error-elimination algorithm, handled CDR3 identification, clonotype clustering and error correction. A nonparametric unseen species model with Euler transformation was used to estimate a lower bound on total TCR beta diversity. The public reads were quality trimmed at Q25 with fastp and then assembled into clones with MiXCR by TCRdb, keeping productive beta chains. Rows merge per CDR3 protein into single entries with the most common DNA and genes. TCRdb assigned the V and J calls; the authors' analysis was not used. The sample table contains roughly 1.5 million distinct CDR3 sequences; only one count was recorded for roughly two fifths of them. The top ten clones comprise about 4.1% of the sample.

Donors were a few dozen systemically healthy Caucasian individuals from Russia aged about 6 to 100 years. Approximately 11 milliliters of peripheral blood were drawn from each donor into EDTA-treated Vacutainer tubes. Ficoll-Paque density-gradient centrifugation was used to isolate PBMCs, with at least 7 million per sample. Trizol reagent was used to extract total RNA from the PBMCs, yielding at least 6 micrograms per sample. For every donor, an aliquot of PBMCs went through flow cytometry to measure the percentages of naive CD45RAhigh/CD27high T cells. Spanning cysteine to phenylalanine, the CDR3 consists of 18 amino acids. Only the CDR3 DNA stays, 54 bases, in frame from base 1. The V end gives up 0 bases and the J end 3 bases, leaving 7 bases in the junction not matched to a gene. CDR1 and CDR2 were assigned from the germline V gene (reference sequence) as MNHEY and SMNVEV.

The chain couples TRBV27 to TRBJ1-5, and 11 bases in between align with TRBD1. Material for sequencing was blood. This receptor was obtained from a woman aged 18-29 years in good health. Here the CDR3 is given as CASSLSPGQGGVNQPQHF. The sequence in DNA is TGTGCCAGCAGTTTATCTCCGGGACAGGGGGGGGTCAATCAGCCCCAGCATTTT.